Each of the 8 T cell receptor beta chains below was sequenced from the same sample in a study of cytomegalovirus exposure and HLA in healthy donors. The PCR made use of 60 Vbeta and 13 Jbeta primers. Data came from immunoSEQ multiplex PCR; TCRdb stores just in-frame clones and leaves some out. The sample records approximately 100,000 clones, around four fifths being singletons. The sequenced sample consisted of PBMCs. These TCRs come from a man aged 35 to 55 in good health and CMV-seronegative.

The chain has TRBV7-6 and TRBJ1-1; tentatively, D is TRBD1 (5 bases). With 2 bases removed from V and 3 bases from J, the gap between germline ends came to 13 bases. In germline, CDR1 is SGHVS, CDR2 FNYEAQ. The CDR3 has 15 amino acids. The DNA for the CDR3 is TGTGCCAGCAGCTTAAATCTGGACACCGACACTGAAGCTTTCTTT. This codes for CASSLNLDTDTEAFF. The whole variable domain, filled in from reference TRBV7-6 and TRBJ1-1, reads GAGVSQSPRYKVTKRGQDVALRCDPISGHVSLYWYRQALGQGPEFLTYFNYEAQQDKSGLPNDRFSAERPEGSISTLTIQRTEQRDSAMYRCASSLNLDTDTEAFFGQGTRLTVV.

The chain uses TRBV30 and TRBJ1-2; 11 bases are shared with TRBD1. The germline V gene has CDR1 GTSNPN and CDR2 SVGIG (reference sequence). The CDR3 has 17 residues. The ends lost 1 base at V and 2 bases at J; junction bases unmatched: 9. The CDR3 nucleotides read TGTGCCTGGAGTGGGGGGGACAGGGGGTTTAGGAACTATGGCTACACCTTC. Amino acid sequence: CAWSGGDRGFRNYGYTF.

CDR3: CASSVGLGQPQETQYF. The CDR3 nucleotides read TGTGCCAGCAGCGTAGGATTGGGGCAGCCCCAAGAGACCCAGTACTTC. J is TRBJ2-5 and V is TRBV9; D possibly corresponds to TRBD1 (5 bases). The CDR3 extends over 16 amino acids. V dropped 0 bases and J dropped 1 base, with 13 bases sitting between them. The germline V gene encodes CDR1 SGDLS and CDR2 YYNGEE.

The CDR3 spells CASSPQAGGDEQYV. The CDR3 bases are TGTGCCAGCAGCCCCCAGGCGGGGGGGGACGAGCAGTACGTC. The rearrangement joins TRBV7-8 to TRBJ2-7; 9 bases map to TRBD2. CDR1 SGHVS and CDR2 FQNEAQ come from the germline V gene. The V and J ends lost 5 bases and 5 bases, in that order; junction bases with no gene match: 7. This CDR3 is built from 14 residues.

The chain combines TRBV5-4 with TRBJ2-3, with 11 nucleotides matching TRBD1. The V and J ends lost 4 bases and 1 base, in that order; junction bases with no gene match: 2. The CDR3 covers 15 residues. The germline CDR1 and CDR2 sequences are SGHNT and YYREEE (reference sequence). This CDR3 reads CASSAGQGGTDTQYF. In DNA, the CDR3 is TGTGCCAGCAGCGCGGGACAGGGGGGCACAGATACGCAGTATTTT. Looking up the rest from reference TRBV5-4 and TRBJ2-3 gives the full variable domain: ETGVTQSPTHLIKTRGQQVTLRCSSQSGHNTVSWYQQALGQGPQFIFQYYREEENGRGNFPPRFSGLQFPNYSSELNVNALELDDSALYLCASSAGQGGTDTQYFGPGTRLTVL.

This chain uses TRBV5-1 with TRBJ1-3; 7 positions agree with TRBD1. Germline CDR1 and CDR2: SGHRS and YFSETQ. This CDR3 has 16 residues. The trim removed 3 bases at V and 0 bases at J, leaving 6 bases unmatched. In nucleotides, the CDR3 is TGCGCCAGCAGCTACACCGGGACAGTCTCTGGAAACACCATATATTTT. Protein sequence: CASSYTGTVSGNTIYF. Using reference TRBV5-1 and TRBJ1-3 for the parts outside the CDR3, the full variable domain is KAGVTQTPRYLIKTRGQQVTLSCSPISGHRSVSWYQQTPGQGLQFLFEYFSETQRNKGNFPGRFSGRQFSNSRSEMNVSTLELGDSALYLCASSYTGTVSGNTIYFGEGSWLTVV.

The V and J genes are TRBV9 and TRBJ2-7; 10 nucleotides line up with TRBD2. The CDR3 spans 14 residues. The V gene end was trimmed by 3 bases and the J gene end by 13 bases; junction bases not matched to a gene: 13. Germline V CDR1 and CDR2: SGDLS, YYNGEE. CDR3 sequence (DNA): TGTGCCAGCAGCGAGGAACCGTCTAGCGGGAGATTATACTTC. It encodes CASSEEPSSGRLYF.

A few counts support this clone. The V call is TRBV6-1, the J call TRBJ2-7, with a tentative D call TRBD1 (6 bases). Germline-derived CDR1 and CDR2 are MNHNS and SASEGT. The length of the CDR3 is 15 residues. With 4 bases removed from V and 0 bases from J, the gap between germline ends came to 13 bases. DNA for the CDR3: TGTGCCAGCAGTGGAAACAGGGAGAGCTCCTACGAGCAGTACTTC. Protein sequence: CASSGNRESSYEQYF.